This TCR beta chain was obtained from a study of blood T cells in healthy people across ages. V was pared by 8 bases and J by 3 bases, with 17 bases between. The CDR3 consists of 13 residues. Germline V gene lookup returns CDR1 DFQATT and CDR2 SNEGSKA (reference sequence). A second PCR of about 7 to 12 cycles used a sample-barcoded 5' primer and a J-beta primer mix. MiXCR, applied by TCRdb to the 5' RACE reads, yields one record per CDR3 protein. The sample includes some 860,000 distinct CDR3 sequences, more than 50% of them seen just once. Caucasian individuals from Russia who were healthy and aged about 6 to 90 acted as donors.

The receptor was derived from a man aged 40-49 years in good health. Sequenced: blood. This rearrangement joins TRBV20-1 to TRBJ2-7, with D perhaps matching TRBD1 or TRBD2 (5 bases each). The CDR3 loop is CSTIRDVRYEQYF. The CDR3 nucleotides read TGCAGTACAATCCGGGACGTTCGCTACGAGCAGTACTTC.